The 4 T cell receptor beta chains below were found in one sample sequenced in a study of T cells in Graves' hyperthyroidism and ophthalmopathy. Amplification of TCR beta CDR3 regions was performed using RNA transcripts as template. With the HTBI primer set, the TCR CDR3 went through a first round of RT-PCR. TCRdb analysed the multiplex PCR reads with MiXCR anew, one entry per CDR3 protein. The profile covers over 500,000 distinct CDR3 sequences, with around 16% appearing a single time and about 31% taken by the ten largest. The material sequenced was blood. These receptors all stem from a woman between 25 and 40 years old with Graves' ophthalmopathy.

This clonotype came up many times. This chain joins TRBV7-2 and TRBJ2-7; either TRBD1 or TRBD2 may fit D (5 bases each). This CDR3 is 15 amino acids long. Germline lookup yields CDR1 SGHTA and CDR2 FQGNSA. The V and J ends lost 1 base and 3 bases respectively, with 13 bases between them. DNA for the CDR3: TGTGCCAGCAGCTTAGTGATTTGGGGGAACTACGAGCAGTACTTC. Protein sequence: CASSLVIWGNYEQYF.

About this clonotype itself: Just one base apart from a much larger clone, this may be a read error. V gene TRBV6-1 combines with J gene TRBJ2-5; D uncertain. Trimming pared 8 bases from V and 1 base from J, leaving 14 bases between. There are 14 residues in the CDR3. Germline CDR1 reads MNHNS; CDR2 reads SASEGT. The CDR3 is CASGDMVVQETQYF. The CDR3 DNA is TGTGCCAGCGGAGACATGGTCGTCCAAGAGACCCAGTACTTC.

The chain uses TRBV27 and TRBJ1-4; 8 positions match TRBD1. In germline, CDR1 is MNHEY, CDR2 SMNVEV (reference sequence). The trim removed 4 bases at V and 1 base at J, leaving 5 bases unmatched. CDR3 length: 16 amino acids. The CDR3 nucleotides are TGTGCCAGCAGTTCTACAGGGGGAAGAACTAATGAAAAACTGTTTTTT. Translating gives CASSSTGGRTNEKLFF.

For this clonotype: The junction departs from the called germline gene at one end, perhaps through a read error. The chain combines TRBV11-3 with TRBJ2-6, with 7 bases aligning to TRBD2. The length of the CDR3 is 16 residues. CDR1 SGHNT and CDR2 YENEEA come from the germline V gene. The CDR3 here is CASSLGGGTGANALTF. The DNA for the CDR3 is TGTGCCAGCAGCTTAGGGGGGGGTACTGGGGCCAACGCCCTGACTTTC.